The 25 T cell receptor beta chains in this list originate from one sample, sequenced in a study of blood T cell repertoires in COVID-19. Here immunoSEQ multiplex PCR was the method, and the copy in TCRdb shows in-frame clones only, minus some. The table shows 95,000 to 150,000 clones, with roughly 84% occurring only once. What was sequenced was PBMCs or T cells enriched from blood (not recorded which). These receptors originate from a woman in her 30s who had recovered from COVID-19.

This chain connects TRBV5-4 to TRBJ2-1; D is perhaps TRBD2 (6 bases). This CDR3 has 15 amino acids. CDR1 and CDR2 (germline): SGHNT, YYREEE (reference sequence). Trimming stripped 4 bases from V and 4 bases from J, with 15 bases between. The CDR3 region has the DNA TGTGCCAGCAGCGGCGGGACCTCTGGATACAATGAGCAGTTCTTC. It translates to CASSGGTSGYNEQFF. The full variable domain, rest sourced from reference TRBV5-4 and TRBJ2-1, is ETGVTQSPTHLIKTRGQQVTLRCSSQSGHNTVSWYQQALGQGPQFIFQYYREEENGRGNFPPRFSGLQFPNYSSELNVNALELDDSALYLCASSGGTSGYNEQFFGPGTRLTVL.

V and J are TRBV7-3 and TRBJ1-2; D remains unclear. The germline V and J ends were trimmed by 4 bases and 7 bases, with 7 bases remaining between them. The CDR3 covers 11 residues. The germline gives CDR1 SGHTA, CDR2 FQGTGA. CDR3 bases: TGTGCCAGCAGCTCCTTTTCTGGCTACACCTTC. Protein: CASSSFSGYTF.

The gene calls are TRBV4-1 and TRBJ1-2, with D perhaps TRBD1 (6 bases). This CDR3 contains 14 residues. Trimming cost V 0 bases and J 9 bases, with 14 bases left between them. Per the germline V gene, CDR1 is MGHRA and CDR2 is YSYEKL. CDR3 sequence reads: CASSQDRTGLSYTF. For the CDR3, the DNA is TGCGCCAGCAGCCAAGATCGAACAGGGTTGAGCTACACCTTC.

The CDR3 loop reads CASSAPTFYGYTF. As DNA, the CDR3 is TGTGCCAGCAGCGCTCCGACTTTCTATGGCTACACCTTC. The gene calls are TRBV7-9 and TRBJ1-2; D is uncertain. CDR1 and CDR2 (germline): SEHNR, FQNEAQ (reference sequence). CDR3 length: 13 amino acids. Trimming removed 5 bases from V and 4 bases from J, with 11 bases in between.

This clone was seen a few times. The rearrangement links TRBV2 to TRBJ2-7; 10 bases line up with TRBD2. Germline V gene sequence: CDR1 SNHLY, CDR2 FYNNEI. The CDR3 is 17 residues long. Trimming took 4 bases from V and 3 from J; bases not matched to a gene: 12. DNA of the CDR3: TGTGCCAGCAGTGGCTCTAGGACTAGCGGAGGGAACTACGAGCAGTACTTC. This sequence encodes CASSGSRTSGGNYEQYF.

The chain has TRBV5-1 and TRBJ1-2; possible D gene TRBD1, 5 bases. The CDR3 is 18 amino acids. CDR1 is SGHRS and CDR2 is YFSETQ in the germline V gene. V was shortened by 2 bases and J by 7 bases, with 27 bases between the two germline ends. This chain's CDR3 is CASSFRTGTQGWGVGYTF. In DNA, the CDR3 is TGCGCCAGCAGCTTTAGAACCGGGACTCAGGGATGGGGAGTTGGCTACACCTTC.

The chain is built from TRBV9 and TRBJ2-7, with TRBD1 matching 7 bases. Germline CDR1 SGDLS, CDR2 YYNGEE. The trim removed 4 bases at V and 0 bases at J, leaving 13 bases unmatched. This CDR3 is 17 amino acids long. CDR3 amino acids: CASSPRSGGSHSYEQYF. The CDR3 DNA follows: TGTGCCAGCAGCCCCAGGTCAGGGGGTTCCCACTCCTACGAGCAGTACTTC.

The rearrangement links TRBV19 to TRBJ1-6, with 9 bases that match TRBD1. This CDR3 region has 15 residues. The germline CDR1 and CDR2 sequences are LNHDA and SQIVND (reference sequence). Trimming at V came to 3 bases and at J to 10 bases, leaving 7 bases not matched to a gene. The chain's CDR3 is CASSIRGQGSSPLHF. In DNA, the CDR3 is TGTGCCAGTAGTATTCGGGGACAGGGTTCATCACCCCTCCACTTT.

This clone has only a few counts. The V call is TRBV18, the J call TRBJ1-2; TRBD1 agrees at 10 bases. Germline V lookup: CDR1 KGHSH, CDR2 LQKENI. Germline trimming cut 2 bases from V and 7 bases from J; bases unmatched to any gene: 4. The CDR3 has 14 amino acids. CDR3 nucleotide sequence: TGTGCCAGCTCACCAGGGACAGGGGAAACTGGCTACACCTTC. Protein product: CASSPGTGETGYTF.

The chain links TRBV7-6 to TRBJ2-1; D is unclear. The CDR3 has 17 residues. Trimming removed 5 bases from V and 0 bases from J, with 17 bases in between. CDR1 and CDR2 (germline): SGHVS, FNYEAQ. CDR3 coding DNA: TGTGCCAGCAGCCCAAGCCCCACAAGGAGCTCCTACAATGAGCAGTTCTTC. It specifies CASSPSPTRSSYNEQFF.

This clone came up a few times. The rearrangement links TRBV28 to TRBJ2-7; 7 bases are shared with TRBD2. V lost 7 bases, J lost 9 bases, and 18 bases stayed unmatched. The CDR3 consists of 15 residues. Germline V CDR1 and CDR2: MDHEN, SYDVKM. As DNA, the CDR3 is TGTGCCAGCACCTTTCCCTGGGCTAGCGGACTACCGCAGTACTTC. As protein: CASTFPWASGLPQYF.

This chain uses TRBV6-5 with TRBJ1-4; perhaps TRBD1 as D (5 bases). This CDR3 is 14 amino acids long. Germline V CDR1 and CDR2: MNHEY, SVGAGI. Trimming cost V 5 bases and J 4 bases, with 11 bases left between them. The CDR3 is CASSQGLNNEKLFF. The CDR3 nucleotides read TGTGCCAGCAGTCAGGGACTCAATAATGAAAAACTGTTTTTT.

The V call is TRBV3-1 (or the pseudogene TRBV3-2), the J call TRBJ2-5; D remains ambiguous. Germline CDR1 reads LGHDT; CDR2 reads YNNKEL (reference sequence). The CDR3 spans 13 residues. V was clipped by 1 base and J by 7 bases, with 10 bases between them. CDR3 DNA: TGTGCCAGCAGCCAAGTTGCTAGTGGGACCCAGTACTTC. The encoded protein is CASSQVASGTQYF.

CDR3 protein: CASSQGLAGGRATKQYF. The CDR3 DNA is TGTGCCAGCAGCCAAGGACTAGCGGGAGGGCGTGCTACGAAGCAGTACTTC. The V call is TRBV3-1 (or the pseudogene TRBV3-2), the J call TRBJ2-7; TRBD2 matches at 14 bases. V dropped 1 base and J dropped 8; count of bases not matched to a gene: 10. Germline V gene data show CDR1 as LGHDT and CDR2 as YNNKEL (reference sequence). CDR3 length: 17 residues.

The rearrangement uses TRBV7-8 and TRBJ1-5; D call uncertain. The CDR3 loop spans 15 amino acids. The germline V gene has CDR1 SGHVS and CDR2 FQNEAQ. V was cut by 1 base and J by 7 bases, with 14 bases left in between. The CDR3 is CASSLVRDRGQPQHF. The CDR3 coding sequence is TGTGCCAGCAGCTTAGTTCGCGACCGGGGACAGCCCCAGCATTTT. The complete variable domain, with remaining parts taken from reference TRBV7-8 and TRBJ1-5, reads GAGVSQSPRYKVAKRGQDVALRCDPISGHVSLFWYQQALGQGPEFLTYFQNEAQLDKSGLPSDRFFAERPEGSVSTLKIQRTQQEDSAVYLCASSLVRDRGQPQHFGDGTRLSIL.

This chain joins TRBV6-5 and TRBJ1-1; D is possibly TRBD1 (6 bases). CDR1 is MNHEY and CDR2 is SVGAGI in the germline V gene. Trimming took 10 bases from V and 4 from J, leaving 16 bases between them. CDR3 length equals 13 residues. The CDR3 loop reads CATWTALSTEAFF. CDR3 coding DNA: TGTGCCACCTGGACAGCCCTTAGCACTGAAGCTTTCTTT.

This clone was recorded only once. The gene calls are TRBV7-9 and TRBJ2-7; TRBD1 agrees at 7 bases. With V trimmed by 1 base and J by 3 bases, 3 bases remained unmatched. The CDR3 is 14 amino acids. Per germline, CDR1 SEHNR and CDR2 FQNEAQ (reference sequence). The chain's CDR3 is CASSLGQGDYEQYF. The CDR3 nucleotides are TGTGCCAGCAGCTTAGGGCAGGGGGACTACGAGCAGTACTTC.

This clone was picked up a small number of times. The genes are TRBV6-5 and TRBJ2-7; TRBD1 agrees at 9 bases. The V gene end was trimmed by 6 bases and the J gene end by 9 bases; junction bases not matched to a gene: 12. The germline V gene encodes CDR1 MNHEY and CDR2 SVGAGI. The CDR3 extends over 14 amino acids. The CDR3 nucleotides read TGTGCCAGCAGAACCGGGACAGGGTTAGGCGGGCAGTACTTC. It codes for CASRTGTGLGGQYF.

As DNA, the CDR3 is TGTGCCAGCAGTTACTCATTCGGGACACGGTACGAGCAGTACTTC. This codes for CASSYSFGTRYEQYF. V and J are TRBV6-2 or TRBV6-3 and TRBJ2-7; TRBD1 is a possible D gene (6 bases). Germline loops: CDR1 MNHEY, CDR2 SVGEGT. This CDR3 has 15 amino acids. Trimming removed 0 bases from V and 4 bases from J, with 13 bases in between.

For the CDR3, the DNA is TGTGCCAGCAGCGCCAAACAGGGTCTGACAGATACGCAGTATTTT. Translation gives CASSAKQGLTDTQYF. The V gene is TRBV9, the J gene TRBJ2-3; possible D gene TRBD1, 6 bases. This CDR3 has 15 residues. The V end was cut by 3 bases, the J end by 3 bases, with 14 bases between. Germline CDR1 and CDR2: SGDLS and YYNGEE.

A remark on this clone: Within the sample, other DNA sequences also encode this same CDR3. The J gene is TRBJ2-1, the V gene TRBV24-1, with TRBD2 matching over 7 bases. V shed 3 bases and J 1 base; nucleotides not matched to a gene: 5. The germline V gene encodes CDR1 KGHDR and CDR2 SFDVKD. This CDR3 is 16 amino acids long. Here the CDR3 DNA reads TGTGCCACCAGTGATCTCCAGGGAGGGTCCTACAATGAGCAGTTCTTC. The encoded protein is CATSDLQGGSYNEQFF.

This chain links TRBV11-2 with TRBJ2-1, with D maybe TRBD2 (5 bases). CDR1 is SGHAT and CDR2 is FQNNGV in the germline V gene. Deletions cut 3 bases from V and 5 bases from J, with 14 bases between. The CDR3 spans 15 residues. As DNA, the CDR3 is TGTGCCAGCAGCTTTAGCGTGTTGAAGAACAATGAGCAGTTCTTC. Its translation: CASSFSVLKNNEQFF.

The chain is built from TRBV7-3 and TRBJ2-7; TRBD1 matches 10 bases. V lost 5 bases, J lost 4 bases, and 14 bases stayed unmatched. Germline CDR1 reads SGHTA; CDR2 reads FQGTGA. The CDR3 runs to 17 residues. The CDR3 DNA reads as TGTGCCAGCAGCCGAGGACAGGGGGGGTCCTTATCATACGAGCAGTACTTC. Translating gives CASSRGQGGSLSYEQYF.

This chain joins TRBV28 and TRBJ2-1; the D gene is possibly TRBD1 (5 bases). Germline values: CDR1 MDHEN, CDR2 SYDVKM. CDR3 length equals 15 residues. V was shortened by 5 bases and J by 9 bases, with 20 bases between the two germline ends. Written as DNA, the CDR3 is TGTGCCAGCAGTGCCCGGTGGCAGGGTAGGAGTGAGCAGTTCTTC. It is translated as CASSARWQGRSEQFF.

The chain carries TRBV20-1 and TRBJ2-7; D may be TRBD2 (6 bases). Trimming took 3 bases from V and 2 from J, leaving 14 bases between them. CDR3 length: 14 amino acids. Germline V CDR1 and CDR2: DFQATT, SNEGSKA (reference sequence). The CDR3 sequence is CSASRPSDAYEQYF. The DNA for the CDR3 is TGCAGTGCTAGTAGGCCTAGCGATGCCTACGAGCAGTACTTC.